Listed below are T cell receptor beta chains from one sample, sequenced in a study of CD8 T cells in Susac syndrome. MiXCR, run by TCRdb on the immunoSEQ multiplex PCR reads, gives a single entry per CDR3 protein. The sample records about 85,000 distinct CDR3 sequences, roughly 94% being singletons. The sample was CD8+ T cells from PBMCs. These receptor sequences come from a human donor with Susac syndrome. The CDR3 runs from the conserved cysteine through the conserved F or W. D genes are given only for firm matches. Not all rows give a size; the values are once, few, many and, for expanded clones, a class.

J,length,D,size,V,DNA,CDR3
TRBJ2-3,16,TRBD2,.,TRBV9,TGTGCCAGCAGCACGGAGGGCGGGAGCCTCACAGATACGCAGTATTTT,CASSTEGGSLTDTQYF
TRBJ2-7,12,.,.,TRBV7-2,TGTGCCAGCAGCCTAGGGGAGGACGAGCAGTACTTC,CASSLGEDEQYF
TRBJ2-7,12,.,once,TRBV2,TGTGCCAGCAGTGACAGGGACTACGAGCAGTACTTC,CASSDRDYEQYF
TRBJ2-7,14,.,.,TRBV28,TGTGCCAGCAGTTTGAGGGGGTTCGCCTACGAGCAGTACTTC,CASSLRGFAYEQYF
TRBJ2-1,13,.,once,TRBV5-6,TGTGCCAGCAGCTTGGGTGTGGGCAATGAGCAGTTCTTC,CASSLGVGNEQFF
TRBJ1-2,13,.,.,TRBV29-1,TGCAGCGTTGAAAGGGCAGGGGTTCATGGCTACACCTTC,CSVERAGVHGYTF
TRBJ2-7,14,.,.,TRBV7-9,TGTGCCAGCAGCCCGTACCATGGGTCCTACGAGCAGTACTTC,CASSPYHGSYEQYF
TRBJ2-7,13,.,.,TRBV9,TGTGCCAGCAGCGTAGACTCCCCCTACGAGCAGTACTTC,CASSVDSPYEQYF
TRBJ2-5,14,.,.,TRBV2,TGTGCCAGCACGGACAACTACGGATCTTGGACCCAGTACTTC,CASTDNYGSWTQYF
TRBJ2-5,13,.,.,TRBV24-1,TGTGCCACCGGGGAAGACAGTTTAGAGACCCAGTACTTC,CATGEDSLETQYF
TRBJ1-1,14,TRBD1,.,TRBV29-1,TGCAGCGTTGAGGCCCCAACAGGGGGCACTGAAGCTTTCTTT,CSVEAPTGGTEAFF
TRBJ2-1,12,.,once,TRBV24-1,TGTGCCACCAGTGATTTAGGACGGGAGCAGTTCTTC,CATSDLGREQFF
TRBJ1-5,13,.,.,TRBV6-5,TGTGCCAGCAGCCCCGGTGCCAACCAGCCCCAGCATTTT,CASSPGANQPQHF
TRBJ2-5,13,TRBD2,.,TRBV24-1,TGTGCCACAGTAGGAGCGGGAGTGGAGACCCAGTACTTC,CATVGAGVETQYF
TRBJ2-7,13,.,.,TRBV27,TGTGCCAGCAGTTTACGCGCCGCCTACGAGCAGTACTTC,CASSLRAAYEQYF
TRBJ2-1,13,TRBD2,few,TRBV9,TGTGCCAGCTCCGGGACTAGCGGAAATGAGCAGTTCTTC,CASSGTSGNEQFF
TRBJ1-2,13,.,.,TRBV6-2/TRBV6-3,TGTGCCAGCAGTCCTCCAACTAACTATGGCTACACCTTC,CASSPPTNYGYTF
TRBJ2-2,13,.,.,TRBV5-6,TGTGCCAGCAGCCAAGGGTCCAACGGGGAGCTGTTTTTT,CASSQGSNGELFF
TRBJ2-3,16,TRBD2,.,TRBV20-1,TGCAGTGCTAGAGTCGGTAGCGGGAGAGTAACTGATACGCAGTATTTT,CSARVGSGRVTDTQYF
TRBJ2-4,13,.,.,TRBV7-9,TGTGCCAGCAAGGCGGGACAAGAAAACATTCAGTACTTC,CASKAGQENIQYF
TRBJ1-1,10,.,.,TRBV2,TGTGCCAGCAAAGGGCCTGAAGCTTTCTTT,CASKGPEAFF
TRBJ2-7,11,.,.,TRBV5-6,TGTGCCAGCAGCTTCAGCGACGAGCAGTACTTC,CASSFSDEQYF
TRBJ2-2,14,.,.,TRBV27,TGTGCCAGCGGGGGCCTTACGAACACCGGGGAGCTGTTTTTT,CASGGLTNTGELFF
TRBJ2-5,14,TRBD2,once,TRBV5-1,TGCGCCAGCAGCTTGGCTAGCGGGAGACAGACCCAGTACTTC,CASSLASGRQTQYF
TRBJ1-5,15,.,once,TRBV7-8,TGTGCCAGCAGCTCAACCGAAGGGGTCGATCAGCCCCAGCATTTT,CASSSTEGVDQPQHF
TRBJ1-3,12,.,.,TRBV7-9,TGTGCCAGCAGCTACCAGGGCGACACCATATATTTT,CASSYQGDTIYF
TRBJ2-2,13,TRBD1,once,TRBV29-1,TGCAGCGTTGAAAAACAGGGGTTGGGGGAGCTGTTTTTT,CSVEKQGLGELFF
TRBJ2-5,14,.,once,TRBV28,TGTGCCAGCAGTTTCCCCGGGAAAGCGGAGACCCAGTACTTC,CASSFPGKAETQYF
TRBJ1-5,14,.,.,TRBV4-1,TGCGCCAGCAGCCACGACGGTAGCAATCAGCCCCAGCATTTT,CASSHDGSNQPQHF
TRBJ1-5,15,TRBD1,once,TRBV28,TGTGCCAGCAGTCCGGGACAGGGAATGGGCCAGCCCCAGCATTTT,CASSPGQGMGQPQHF
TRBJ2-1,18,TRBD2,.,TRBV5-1,TGCGCCAGCAGCTTACTAGCGGGAGCTAGGGGCCACTACAATGAGCAGTTCTTC,CASSLLAGARGHYNEQFF
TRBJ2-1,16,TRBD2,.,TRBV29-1,TGCAGCGTTGCCCAACCACTAGCGGGAGGGAGTCGTGAGCAGTTCTTC,CSVAQPLAGGSREQFF
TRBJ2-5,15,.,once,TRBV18,TGTGCCAGCTCATACCGGGACACAGTCTCGGAGACCCAGTACTTC,CASSYRDTVSETQYF
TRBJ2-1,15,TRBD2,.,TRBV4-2,TGTGCCAGCAGCCAGCCCCCGGGACTAGCGGGAGAGCAGTTCTTC,CASSQPPGLAGEQFF
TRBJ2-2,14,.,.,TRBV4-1,TGCGCCAGCAGCAGCCCTGCCGGCACCGGGGAGCTGTTTTTT,CASSSPAGTGELFF
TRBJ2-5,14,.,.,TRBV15,TGTGCCACCAGCAGCGGGAGCGCCTTGGAGACCCAGTACTTC,CATSSGSALETQYF
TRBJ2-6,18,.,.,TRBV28,TGTGCCAGCAGCCCACCCGACCAGGGCCCGTCTGGGGCCAACGTCCTGACTTTC,CASSPPDQGPSGANVLTF
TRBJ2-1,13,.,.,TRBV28,TGTGCCAGCAGTTTACAGGGGGGAGGGTCGGAGTTCTTC,CASSLQGGGSEFF
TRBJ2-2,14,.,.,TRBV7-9,TGTGCCAGCAGCCTCACTGACCGGACCGGGGAGCTGTTTTTT,CASSLTDRTGELFF
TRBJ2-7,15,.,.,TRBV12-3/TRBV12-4,TGTGCCAGCAGTTTAGGGGACCCAACGTACTACGAGCAGTACTTC,CASSLGDPTYYEQYF
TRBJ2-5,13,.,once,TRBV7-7,TGTGCTAGCAGCTTTTTACAGGGCGAGACCCAGTACTTC,CASSFLQGETQYF
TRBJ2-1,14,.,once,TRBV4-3,TGCGCCAGCAGCCAAGGCAAGTCACCGGAATCGCAGTTCTTC,CASSQGKSPESQFF
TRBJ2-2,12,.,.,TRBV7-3,TGTGCCAGCAGCTTAAAGCCCGGGGAGCTGTTTTTT,CASSLKPGELFF
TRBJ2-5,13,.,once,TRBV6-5,TGTGCCAGCAGGGTGGGGCTTCGAGAGACCCAGTACTTC,CASRVGLRETQYF
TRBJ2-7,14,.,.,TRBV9,TGTGCCAGCAGCGCGGGAATGTTGGCCTACGAGCAGTACTTC,CASSAGMLAYEQYF
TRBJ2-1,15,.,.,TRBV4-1,TGCGCCAGCAGCCAGATGGGGGCAGGGTTTGATGAGCAGTTCTTC,CASSQMGAGFDEQFF
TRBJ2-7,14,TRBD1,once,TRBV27,TGTGCCAGCAGTCCGGGACAGACGTACTACGAGCAGTACTTC,CASSPGQTYYEQYF
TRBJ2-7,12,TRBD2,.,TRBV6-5,TGTGCCAGCTTCGAGCGGGAGAGCGAGCAGTACTTC,CASFERESEQYF
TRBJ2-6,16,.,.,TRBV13,TGTGCCAGCAGCCAACAGACCCAGGCTGGGGCCAACGTCCTGACTTTC,CASSQQTQAGANVLTF
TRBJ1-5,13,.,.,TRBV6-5,TGTGCCAGCAGTTACATGGGGAATCAGCCCCAGCATTTT,CASSYMGNQPQHF
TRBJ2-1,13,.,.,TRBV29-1,TGCAGCGGTTACGGGAGTAGGTACGATGAGCAGTTCTTC,CSGYGSRYDEQFF
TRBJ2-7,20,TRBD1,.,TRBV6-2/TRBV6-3,TGTGCCAGCAGTTACTCGAACCCGCCGGGACAGGGTGACAGAATGGGCGAGCAGTACTTC,CASSYSNPPGQGDRMGEQYF
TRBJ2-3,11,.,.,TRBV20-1,TGCAGTAGGACGTGGGGAGATACGCAGTATTTT,CSRTWGDTQYF
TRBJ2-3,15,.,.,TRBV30,TGTGCCTGGAGTATCGGGACTTCTAGCACAGATACGCAGTATTTT,CAWSIGTSSTDTQYF
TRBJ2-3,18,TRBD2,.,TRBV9,TGTGCCAGCAGCGTAGCTACGGGAGCGGGAGGGCTCACAGATACGCAGTATTTT,CASSVATGAGGLTDTQYF
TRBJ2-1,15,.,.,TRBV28,TGTGCCAGCAGTTCATGGGTCCTCTCCTACAATGAGCAGTTCTTC,CASSSWVLSYNEQFF
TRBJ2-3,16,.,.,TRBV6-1,TGTGCCAGCAGCCCCCCTGTTGCGGGTTACACAGATACGCAGTATTTT,CASSPPVAGYTDTQYF
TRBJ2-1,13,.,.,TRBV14,TGTGCCAGCAGCTGGACAGCTTACAATGAGCAGTTCTTC,CASSWTAYNEQFF